This is a list of T cell receptor beta chains from one sample in a study of blood T cell repertoires in COVID-19. TCRdb's copy holds only in-frame clones and misses some; the assay was immunoSEQ multiplex PCR. Of about 290,000 clones listed, around four fifths are singletons. Sequencing input: peripheral blood. The receptors derive from a woman aged 50 to 65 with active or convalescent COVID-19. Both conserved end residues are part of each CDR3. Fields, in order: CDR3 protein, CDR3 DNA, J gene, D gene, clone size, V gene. The D gene is left open where the match is weak. Size values are once, few and many counts, or a class for expanded clones, and some rows have none.

CDR3: CASSLDSRQDTEAFF
DNA: TGCGCCAGCAGCTTGGATTCGCGACAGGACACTGAAGCTTTCTTT
J: TRBJ1-1
D: .
size: .
V: TRBV5-1

CDR3: CASSTRTGEEWEQYF
DNA: TGTGCCAGCAGTACTAGGACAGGGGAAGAATGGGAGCAGTACTTC
J: TRBJ2-7
D: TRBD1
size: .
V: TRBV27

CDR3: CASSILGTENTEAFF
DNA: TGTGCCAGTAGTATCCTAGGGACAGAGAACACTGAAGCTTTCTTT
J: TRBJ1-1
D: TRBD1
size: .
V: TRBV19

CDR3: CASSRYNIPLNYGYTF
DNA: TGTGCCAGCAGCCGTTATAACATACCTTTAAACTATGGCTACACCTTC
J: TRBJ1-2
D: .
size: .
V: TRBV14

CDR3: CASSTRQGAEAFF
DNA: TGTGCCAGCAGCACCAGACAGGGGGCTGAAGCTTTCTTT
J: TRBJ1-1
D: TRBD1
size: .
V: TRBV7-2

CDR3: CASSAGPSGRDEQYF
DNA: TGTGCCAGTAGTGCCGGCCCTAGCGGGAGGGACGAGCAGTACTTC
J: TRBJ2-7
D: TRBD2
size: .
V: TRBV19

CDR3: CASSVSGRNTGELFF
DNA: TGTGCCAGCAGCGTGAGCGGTAGGAACACCGGGGAGCTGTTTTTT
J: TRBJ2-2
D: .
size: few
V: TRBV9

CDR3: CASSWRGQGETQYF
DNA: TGTGCCAGCAGTTGGAGGGGACAGGGAGAGACCCAGTACTTC
J: TRBJ2-5
D: TRBD1
size: .
V: TRBV2

CDR3: CASSLLASGGSDTQYF
DNA: TGTGCCAGCAGCTTACTGGCTAGTGGGGGCTCAGATACGCAGTATTTT
J: TRBJ2-3
D: .
size: .
V: TRBV11-2

CDR3: CASTTGLAGYNEQFF
DNA: TGTGCCAGCACTACTGGCCTAGCGGGTTACAATGAGCAGTTCTTC
J: TRBJ2-1
D: TRBD2
size: .
V: TRBV6-6

CDR3: CASRQVVESPLHF
DNA: TGTGCCAGCAGACAGGTCGTGGAATCACCCCTCCACTTT
J: TRBJ1-6
D: .
size: .
V: TRBV2

CDR3: CASSTPRGELFF
DNA: TGTGCCAGCAGTACCCCCAGGGGGGAGCTGTTTTTT
J: TRBJ2-2
D: .
size: .
V: TRBV12-3/TRBV12-4

CDR3: CASSLGTGGTTEAFF
DNA: TGTGCCAGCAGCTTAGGAACGGGGGGGACCACTGAAGCTTTCTTT
J: TRBJ1-1
D: .
size: .
V: TRBV11-2

CDR3: CASSRQGLEAFF
DNA: TGTGCCAGCAGCAGACAGGGCCTTGAAGCTTTCTTT
J: TRBJ1-1
D: TRBD1
size: once
V: TRBV6-5

CDR3: CASTGDSGNTIYF
DNA: TGTGCCAGTACAGGTGACTCTGGAAACACCATATATTTT
J: TRBJ1-3
D: .
size: .
V: TRBV2

CDR3: CSGAHETQYF
DNA: TGCAGCGGGGCGCACGAGACCCAGTACTTC
J: TRBJ2-5
D: .
size: few
V: TRBV29-1

CDR3: CARTFGVLAGFF
DNA: TGTGCCAGAACCTTCGGAGTACTAGCGGGGTTCTTC
J: TRBJ2-1
D: TRBD2
size: .
V: TRBV5-3

CDR3: CASSGQGRGQPQHF
DNA: TGTGCCAGCAGTGGACAGGGCAGAGGGCAGCCCCAGCATTTT
J: TRBJ1-5
D: TRBD1
size: .
V: TRBV2

CDR3: CASSPTGGTDTQYF
DNA: TGTGCCAGCTCCCCCACAGGGGGAACAGATACGCAGTATTTT
J: TRBJ2-3
D: TRBD1
size: .
V: TRBV2

CDR3: CASSKAGAGNQPQHF
DNA: TGTGCCAGTAGTAAGGCAGGGGCAGGAAATCAGCCCCAGCATTTT
J: TRBJ1-5
D: .
size: .
V: TRBV19

CDR3: CASSEGLAGVWETQYF
DNA: TGTGCCAGCAGCGAGGGACTAGCGGGAGTCTGGGAGACCCAGTACTTC
J: TRBJ2-5
D: TRBD2
size: .
V: TRBV9

CDR3: CASSEVWAGALYEQYF
DNA: TGTGCCAGCAGTGAAGTCTGGGCGGGAGCCCTCTACGAGCAGTACTTC
J: TRBJ2-7
D: TRBD2
size: once
V: TRBV6-1

CDR3: CASSLESQGQGAFFLHEQYF
DNA: TGCGCCAGCAGCTTGGAAAGCCAGGGACAGGGGGCATTTTTCCTCCACGAGCAGTACTTC
J: TRBJ2-7
D: TRBD1
size: .
V: TRBV5-1

CDR3: CASLDSSIQSSYEQYF
DNA: TGTGCCAGCTTGGACTCCAGCATACAGAGCTCCTACGAGCAGTACTTC
J: TRBJ2-7
D: .
size: .
V: TRBV28

CDR3: CASSPWGGSYEQYF
DNA: TGTGCCAGCAGTCCTTGGGGAGGGAGCTACGAGCAGTACTTC
J: TRBJ2-7
D: TRBD2
size: .
V: TRBV28

CDR3: CASSLARTGVRHQPQHF
DNA: TGTGCCAGCAGCTTAGCCCGGACAGGAGTTCGACATCAGCCCCAGCATTTT
J: TRBJ1-5
D: TRBD1
size: .
V: TRBV7-8

CDR3: CASSLGDSRHQPQHF
DNA: TGTGCCAGCAGCTTAGGAGACAGTCGGCATCAGCCCCAGCATTTT
J: TRBJ1-5
D: .
size: .
V: TRBV7-8

CDR3: CASSNGGGGYTEAFF
DNA: TGTGCCAGCAGCAACGGCGGCGGAGGCTACACTGAAGCTTTCTTT
J: TRBJ1-1
D: .
size: .
V: TRBV7-2

CDR3: CASSRGGLAGVRDTQYF
DNA: TGTGCCAGCAGCCGGGGGGGACTAGCGGGAGTGAGAGATACGCAGTATTTT
J: TRBJ2-3
D: TRBD2
size: many
V: TRBV3-1/TRBV3-2

CDR3: CSATQGLVQYF
DNA: TGCAGTGCCACACAGGGGTTGGTGCAGTACTTC
J: TRBJ2-7
D: TRBD1
size: once
V: TRBV20-1

CDR3: CASSYRLANYEQYF
DNA: TGCGCCAGCAGCTACCGACTAGCGAATTATGAGCAGTACTTC
J: TRBJ2-7
D: TRBD2
size: .
V: TRBV5-1

CDR3: CASSRGGEQFF
DNA: TGTGCCAGCAGTCGGGGTGGCGAGCAGTTCTTC
J: TRBJ2-1
D: .
size: .
V: TRBV7-3

CDR3: CASSYVGGTEAFF
DNA: TGTGCCAGCAGTTACGTGGGGGGCACTGAAGCTTTCTTT
J: TRBJ1-1
D: .
size: .
V: TRBV6-2/TRBV6-3

CDR3: CASSRASGPSGELFF
DNA: TGTGCCAGCAGTCGGGCTAGCGGGCCGTCCGGGGAGCTGTTTTTT
J: TRBJ2-2
D: TRBD2
size: once
V: TRBV2

CDR3: CASSSDRVGNQPQHF
DNA: TGTGCCAGCTCATCAGACAGGGTGGGAAATCAGCCCCAGCATTTT
J: TRBJ1-5
D: TRBD1
size: few
V: TRBV18

CDR3: CASSQDQTRTGVPYTF
DNA: TGCGCCAGCAGCCAAGATCAGACCCGGACAGGGGTTCCCTACACCTTC
J: TRBJ1-2
D: TRBD1
size: .
V: TRBV4-1

CDR3: CASSLSGSGETQYF
DNA: TGTGCCAGCAGTTTGAGCGGGAGCGGCGAGACCCAGTACTTC
J: TRBJ2-5
D: TRBD2
size: once
V: TRBV2

CDR3: CASSLEGRYNEQFF
DNA: TGCGCCAGCAGCTTGGAGGGGCGTTACAATGAGCAGTTCTTC
J: TRBJ2-1
D: .
size: .
V: TRBV5-1

CDR3: CASSADRGLHPKGYVYTF
DNA: TGTGCCAGTAGTGCGGACAGGGGGCTCCATCCGAAGGGTTATGTCTACACCTTC
J: TRBJ1-2
D: TRBD1
size: .
V: TRBV19

CDR3: CASSPGQLEKVRTNEKLFF
DNA: TGTGCCAGCAGCCCGGGACAGCTGGAGAAAGTCCGCACTAATGAAAAACTGTTTTTT
J: TRBJ1-4
D: TRBD1
size: .
V: TRBV7-9

CDR3: CASTFPWGTASHEQYF
DNA: TGTGCCAGCACCTTCCCTTGGGGGACAGCTAGCCACGAGCAGTACTTC
J: TRBJ2-7
D: TRBD1
size: .
V: TRBV5-8

CDR3: CATSDFRDTGELFF
DNA: TGTGCCACCAGTGATTTCCGGGATACCGGGGAGCTGTTTTTT
J: TRBJ2-2
D: .
size: .
V: TRBV24-1

CDR3: CASSSYGGSSEKLFF
DNA: TGTGCCAGCAGCTCCTACGGGGGGTCGTCTGAAAAACTGTTTTTT
J: TRBJ1-4
D: .
size: .
V: TRBV7-8

CDR3: CASSLQAGKGSTDTQYF
DNA: TGTGCCAGCTCACTTCAGGCCGGCAAAGGTAGCACAGATACGCAGTATTTT
J: TRBJ2-3
D: .
size: .
V: TRBV18

CDR3: CASSPDFPGNTIYF
DNA: TGTGCCAGCAGCCCGGACTTCCCCGGAAACACCATATATTTT
J: TRBJ1-3
D: .
size: few
V: TRBV5-4

CDR3: CASSDPGTGLNTEAFF
DNA: TGTGCCAGCAGTGACCCCGGGACAGGCTTAAACACTGAAGCTTTCTTT
J: TRBJ1-1
D: TRBD1
size: .
V: TRBV6-2/TRBV6-3

CDR3: CSVEDQMAGGAYEQYF
DNA: TGCAGCGTTGAAGATCAAATGGCGGGAGGGGCCTACGAGCAGTACTTC
J: TRBJ2-7
D: TRBD2
size: .
V: TRBV29-1

CDR3: CASKTSGEDTQYF
DNA: TGTGCCAGCAAGACTAGCGGAGAAGATACGCAGTATTTT
J: TRBJ2-3
D: TRBD2
size: once
V: TRBV12-3/TRBV12-4

CDR3: CASSSAGQVLQQYF
DNA: TGTGCCAGCAGTTCCGCCGGACAGGTTCTACAGCAGTACTTC
J: TRBJ2-7
D: TRBD1
size: .
V: TRBV6-5

CDR3: CASSQDLTGGSYEQYF
DNA: TGTGCCAGCAGCCAAGATCTCACGGGAGGGTCCTACGAGCAGTACTTC
J: TRBJ2-7
D: TRBD2
size: many
V: TRBV4-2

CDR3: CASSYGSGYEQYF
DNA: TGTGCCAGCAGTTACGGAAGCGGCTACGAGCAGTACTTC
J: TRBJ2-7
D: .
size: .
V: TRBV6-5

CDR3: CATIPSLLRDYEQYF
DNA: TGTGCCACCATACCTTCCCTGCTCCGGGACTACGAGCAGTACTTC
J: TRBJ2-7
D: .
size: .
V: TRBV10-3

CDR3: CASSPTTGANEKLFF
DNA: TGTGCCAGCAGCCCCACGACAGGGGCTAATGAAAAACTGTTTTTT
J: TRBJ1-4
D: TRBD1
size: .
V: TRBV11-2

CDR3: CAISAEAGPDTQYF
DNA: TGTGCCATCAGTGCAGAGGCGGGGCCAGATACGCAGTATTTT
J: TRBJ2-3
D: .
size: .
V: TRBV10-3

CDR3: CTSSQWRNSAYEQYF
DNA: TGCACCAGCAGCCAATGGAGGAATAGCGCCTACGAGCAGTACTTC
J: TRBJ2-7
D: .
size: .
V: TRBV1